This entry is about one T cell receptor (beta chain). Its antigen is not known. Primed by a sample-barcoded 5' primer and a J-beta primer mix, a second PCR proceeded for about 6 to 12 cycles. From the 5' RACE reads, TCRdb called clonotypes with MiXCR, one entry per CDR3 protein. The data contain 750,000 to 950,000 distinct CDR3 sequences, roughly 29% of them seen just once; the ten biggest clones take up about 10%. The data were obtained in a study of blood T cells in healthy people across ages. Broader study findings: Naive and antigen-experienced cells were not separated, limiting conclusive comparison.

V lost 5 bases and J 4 bases, leaving 21 bases between the germline ends. Looked up from germline, CDR1 is SEHNR and CDR2 is FQNEAQ (reference sequence). This CDR3 spans 16 amino acids. The sample also formed part of further work on T cells of mothers and their children. According to that study: Among related mother-child pairs, overlap was slightly higher than in unrelated pairs, though not significantly.

Sequencing used blood. The clonotype was recovered from a woman aged 40 to 50 in good health. This rearrangement joins TRBV7-9 to TRBJ2-7; D may correspond to TRBD1 or TRBD2 (6 bases each). The CDR3 nucleotides read TGTGCCAGCAGCCGGGTCACAGGGAGGTCTGGGTACGAGCAGTACTTC. The encoded protein is CASSRVTGRSGYEQYF.